This entry lists 30 T cell receptor beta chains sequenced from one sample in a study of T cell changes during pregnancy in multiple sclerosis. Data came from immunoSEQ multiplex PCR; TCRdb stores just in-frame clones and leaves some out. The sample has some 99,000 clones; 92% are singletons. Sequences were derived from peripheral blood, sampled after pregnancy. The receptors here all came from a female donor in good health, enrolled as a control in a pregnancy study.

This CDR3 reads CASSYRGTLSYEQYF. CDR3 nucleotides: TGTGCCAGCAGCTATCGAGGGACACTCTCCTACGAGCAGTACTTC. The chain employs TRBV28 and TRBJ2-7; D possibly corresponds to TRBD1 (6 bases). V was trimmed by 6 bases and J by 0 bases, leaving 15 bases between them. The V gene's germline CDR1 is MDHEN and CDR2 SYDVKM. This CDR3 region has 15 residues. Combining the CDR3 with reference TRBV28 and TRBJ2-7 gives the whole variable domain DVKVTQSSRYLVKRTGEKVFLECVQDMDHENMFWYRQDPGLGLRLIYFSYDVKMKEKGDIPEGYSVSREKKERFSLILESASTNQTSMYLCASSYRGTLSYEQYFGPGTRLTVT.

The genes are TRBV9 and TRBJ1-1; D is unresolved. V was shortened by 0 bases and J by 0 bases, with 6 bases between the two germline ends. Germline-derived CDR1 and CDR2 are SGDLS and YYNGEE. This CDR3 comprises 14 residues. The CDR3 loop is CASSVDNLNTEAFF. CDR3 nucleotides: TGTGCCAGCAGCGTAGACAATCTGAACACTGAAGCTTTCTTT.

On this clone itself: An end of the junction differs from the germline gene, which may be a read error. The chain joins TRBV19 to TRBJ2-7, with D uncertain. Germline V gene data show CDR1 as LNHDA and CDR2 as SQIVND (reference sequence). The CDR3 runs to 14 residues. Written as DNA, the CDR3 is TGTGCCAGTAGTATGTCCCTGGTACGGTACGGGCAGTACTTC. This codes for CASSMSLVRYGQYF.

This chain uses TRBV7-2 with TRBJ2-5, with D possibly being TRBD2 (6 bases). The CDR3 contains 14 residues. Between the trimmed V and J ends, which lost 1 base and 5 bases, there was a span of 11 bases. Germline V gene lookup returns CDR1 SGHTA and CDR2 FQGNSA. CDR3 nucleotide sequence: TGTGCCAGCAGCTTAGATGCGGGGTGGGAGACCCAGTACTTC. It encodes CASSLDAGWETQYF.

CDR3 nucleotide sequence: TGTGCCAGCAGCTTACGCCTAACAGATACGCAGTATTTT. It yields the protein CASSLRLTDTQYF. The chain joins TRBV7-8 to TRBJ2-3; no reliable D call. The length of the CDR3 is 13 residues. Germline V gene lookup returns CDR1 SGHVS and CDR2 FQNEAQ. Trimming cost V 2 bases and J 3 bases, with 6 bases left between them.

The rearrangement joins TRBV28 to TRBJ1-1; the D gene is possibly TRBD1 (6 bases). This CDR3 has 13 amino acids. The germline CDR1 and CDR2 sequences are MDHEN and SYDVKM. V was pared by 8 bases and J by 3 bases, with 13 bases between. The CDR3 reads CASREGVDTEAFF. In DNA form, the CDR3 reads TGTGCCAGCCGGGAGGGGGTTGACACTGAAGCTTTCTTT.

The chain carries TRBV7-9 and TRBJ1-1; a possible D gene is TRBD1 (6 bases). This CDR3 contains 13 residues. The ends were cut back, 11 bases at V and 0 bases at J, with 13 bases in the middle. Germline-derived CDR1 and CDR2 are SEHNR and FQNEAQ (reference sequence). CDR3 in amino acids: CASRGQLNTEAFF. DNA of the CDR3: TGTGCCTCAAGAGGACAGTTGAACACTGAAGCTTTCTTT. The full variable domain, in which reference TRBV7-9 and TRBJ1-1 provide the parts outside the CDR3, is DTGVSQNPRHKITKRGQNVTFRCDPISEHNRLYWYRQTLGQGPEFLTYFQNEAQLEKSRLLSDRFSAERPKGSFSTLEIQRTEQGDSAMYLCASRGQLNTEAFFGQGTRLTVV.

DNA for the CDR3: TGTGCCTCGAGAACAGGGGTTTTTGAAAAACTGTTTTTT. Protein product: CASRTGVFEKLFF. The genes are TRBV30 and TRBJ1-4; the match to TRBD1 covers 7 bases. The CDR3 spans 13 residues. The J segment lost 7 bases and the V segment lost 7 bases, leaving 9 bases of the junction unmatched. Germline-derived CDR1 and CDR2 are GTSNPN and SVGIG (reference sequence).

The chain couples TRBV5-6 to TRBJ2-7; D perhaps matches TRBD1 (5 bases). V lost 3 bases and J 1 base, leaving 8 bases between the germline ends. Germline V gene sequence: CDR1 SGHDT, CDR2 YYEEEE. This CDR3 region has 13 residues. CDR3 loop: CASSSQGSYEQYF. The DNA of the CDR3 is TGTGCCAGCAGCTCGCAGGGATCCTACGAGCAGTACTTC.

This clone appeared once. The V and J genes are TRBV28 and TRBJ1-2; TRBD1 might be the D (5 bases). The CDR3 is 15 residues long. Germline CDR1 is MDHEN and CDR2 is SYDVKM. Trimming took off 3 bases at V and 8 bases at J, with 19 bases between the two ends. The DNA of the CDR3 is TGTGCCAGCAGTTTCCCGCTCCGGCCGGGGGAGGGCTACACCTTC. Its translation is CASSFPLRPGEGYTF.

The chain links TRBV9 to TRBJ1-1; D may be TRBD1 (6 bases). V lost 4 bases and J lost 1, with 11 bases in between. Germline CDR1 reads SGDLS; CDR2 reads YYNGEE. The CDR3 covers 14 residues. CDR3 DNA sequence: TGTGCCAGCAGCTTCGGACAGCCGAACACTGAAGCTTTCTTT. It is translated as CASSFGQPNTEAFF. The full variable domain, in which reference TRBV9 and TRBJ1-1 provide the parts outside the CDR3, is DSGVTQTPKHLITATGQRVTLRCSPRSGDLSVYWYQQSLDQGLQFLIQYYNGEERAKGNILERFSAQQFPDLHSELNLSSLELGDSALYFCASSFGQPNTEAFFGQGTRLTVV.

The chain's CDR3 is CASSGPHYEQYF. In DNA, the CDR3 is TGTGCCAGTAGTGGGCCCCACTACGAGCAGTACTTC. J is TRBJ2-7 and V is TRBV19; D is unclear. The length of the CDR3 is 12 residues. Germline V gene lookup returns CDR1 LNHDA and CDR2 SQIVND (reference sequence). Trimming pared 5 bases from V and 3 bases from J, leaving 8 bases between.

V and J are TRBV10-3 and TRBJ1-4; possible D gene TRBD1, 6 bases. Trimming removed 4 bases at V and 7 bases at J, with 19 bases between. CDR1 and CDR2 (germline): ENHRY, SYGVKD. There are 16 residues in the CDR3. This CDR3 reads CAISGPTRGAAEKLFF. The CDR3 DNA is TGTGCCATCAGTGGGCCCACCCGGGGGGCAGCTGAAAAACTGTTTTTT.

The chain is built from TRBV7-6 and TRBJ2-5; 10 bases match TRBD2. Germline lookup yields CDR1 SGHVS and CDR2 FNYEAQ. The CDR3 sequence is 15 residues long. Losses at the gene ends were 3 bases for V and 6 bases for J; bases not matched to a gene: 7. The CDR3 region is CASSLGAGGPKTQYF. The CDR3 DNA reads as TGTGCCAGCAGCTTGGGAGCGGGGGGGCCAAAGACCCAGTACTTC.

The V call is TRBV29-1, the J call TRBJ1-5; 8 bases line up with TRBD1. The germline V gene has CDR1 SQVTM and CDR2 ANQGSEA. The ends lost 5 bases at V and 3 bases at J; junction bases unmatched: 6. The CDR3 contains 14 residues. The CDR3: CSVSTGANNQPQHF. The DNA of the CDR3 is TGCAGCGTTTCGACAGGGGCCAACAATCAGCCCCAGCATTTT.

The rearrangement uses TRBV6-4 and TRBJ2-7; TRBD1 matches 10 bases. Germline loops: CDR1 MRHNA, CDR2 SNTAGT. This CDR3 has 13 amino acids. With 9 bases clipped from V and 4 bases from J, the junction kept 6 bases outside the gene matches. The CDR3 loop reads CARDPGQGYEQYF. CDR3 DNA: TGTGCCAGAGATCCGGGACAGGGGTACGAGCAGTACTTC.

This sequence joins TRBV5-1 and TRBJ2-5; TRBD1 matches 7 bases. Germline V gives CDR1 SGHRS, CDR2 YFSETQ. The CDR3 has 13 amino acids. J was trimmed by 5 bases and V by 0 bases; bases with no gene match: 1. As DNA, the CDR3 is TGCGCCAGCAGCTTGGAGGGGGCCGAGACCCAGTACTTC. Its translation is CASSLEGAETQYF.

The rearrangement uses TRBV15 and TRBJ1-5; TRBD1 is a possible D gene (5 bases). CDR3 size: 15 residues. Trimming removed 1 base from V and 6 bases from J, with 13 bases in between. The germline CDR1 and CDR2 sequences are LNHNV and YYDKDF (reference sequence). The CDR3 DNA reads as TGTGCCACCAGCAGAGGCGGGGGAACTCGTCAGCCCCAGCATTTT. This sequence encodes CATSRGGGTRQPQHF.

V and J are TRBV20-1 and TRBJ2-1; unclear D gene. The CDR3 loop spans 10 amino acids. V was clipped by 3 bases and J by 9 bases, with 6 bases between them. Per germline, CDR1 DFQATT and CDR2 SNEGSKA (reference sequence). The CDR3 reads CSASRGEQFF. The CDR3 nucleotides read TGCAGTGCTAGCCGAGGTGAGCAGTTCTTC.

CDR3 amino acids: CASSVDVSGDYLYGYTF. DNA for the CDR3: TGTGCCAGCAGCGTAGATGTATCGGGGGATTACCTCTATGGCTACACCTTC. V gene TRBV9 combines with J gene TRBJ1-2, with D possibly matching TRBD1 (5 bases). The CDR3 extends over 17 amino acids. Germline lookup yields CDR1 SGDLS and CDR2 YYNGEE. Between the trimmed V and J ends, which lost 0 bases and 4 bases, there was a span of 19 bases.

This sequence joins TRBV29-1 and TRBJ1-1, with 7 bases that match TRBD1. The junction had 7 bases not matched to a gene; V was cut back by 6 bases and J by 0 bases. Germline V gene data show CDR1 as SQVTM and CDR2 as ANQGSEA. CDR3 length equals 14 residues. As DNA, the CDR3 is TGCAGCGTAAAGACAGGGCTCATGAACACTGAAGCTTTCTTT. It codes for CSVKTGLMNTEAFF.

The J gene is TRBJ2-1, the V gene TRBV10-3, with a possible D match to TRBD1 (7 bases). This CDR3 spans 13 amino acids. V was trimmed by 11 bases and J by 10 bases, leaving 21 bases between them. Germline V gene lookup returns CDR1 ENHRY and CDR2 SYGVKD. The CDR3 nucleotides are TGTGCCTCCAGGGGGGACAGCACCACCGAGCAGTTCTTC. It codes for CASRGDSTTEQFF.

The V call is TRBV5-1, the J call TRBJ2-7, with 9 bases aligning to TRBD1. J lost 6 bases, V lost 4 bases, and 8 bases had no gene match. Germline CDR1 and CDR2: SGHRS and YFSETQ. The CDR3 has 14 residues. The CDR3 bases are TGCGCCAGCAGCACCCCGGGACAGGGAGGCGAGCAGTACTTC. This sequence encodes CASSTPGQGGEQYF.

This clone came up once. The chain couples TRBV10-3 to TRBJ2-1; the match to TRBD2 covers 12 bases. Losses at the gene ends were 0 bases for V and 6 bases for J; bases not matched to a gene: 3. The CDR3 loop spans 16 amino acids. Germline V gene lookup returns CDR1 ENHRY and CDR2 SYGVKD. CDR3 in amino acids: CAISESTSGGPNEQFF. In nucleotides, the CDR3 is TGTGCCATCAGTGAGTCAACTAGCGGGGGGCCCAATGAGCAGTTCTTC.

This clone occurred a few times. The chain is built from TRBV6-1 and TRBJ2-7; 7 bases agree with TRBD2. V lost 4 bases to trimming and J lost 2 bases; unmatched junction nucleotides: 8. CDR3 length: 15 amino acids. Germline V gene lookup returns CDR1 MNHNS and CDR2 SASEGT. The chain's CDR3 is CASSGGGGATYEQYF. DNA of the CDR3: TGTGCCAGCAGTGGGGGGGGTGGCGCCACCTACGAGCAGTACTTC.

This chain joins TRBV5-8 and TRBJ1-4; weak D call: TRBD1 (5 bases). Germline-derived CDR1 and CDR2 are SGHTS and YDEGEE. Trimming shortened V by 0 bases and J by 0 bases, and 12 bases separated the two germline ends. CDR3 length: 17 residues. The CDR3 loop reads CASSLEGGASTNEKLFF. The CDR3 DNA reads as TGTGCCAGCAGCTTGGAGGGAGGGGCCTCAACTAATGAAAAACTGTTTTTT.

The V call is TRBV2, the J call TRBJ1-1; D possibly corresponds to TRBD1 (5 bases). V gave up 6 bases and J gave up 1 base, with 18 bases separating them. This CDR3 contains 16 residues. CDR1 and CDR2 (germline): SNHLY, FYNNEI. CDR3 protein: CASRPGLLSKNTEAFF. In DNA form, the CDR3 reads TGTGCCAGCAGACCGGGACTTCTGTCAAAGAACACTGAAGCTTTCTTT.

To note about this clone: Without the conserved terminal phenylalanine or tryptophan, this CDR3 likely stems from a read error. This sequence joins TRBV6-1 and TRBJ1-1, with D hard to call. The germline V and J ends were trimmed by 2 bases and 5 bases, with 9 bases remaining between them. This CDR3 region has 13 residues. Germline V gene sequence: CDR1 MNHNS, CDR2 SASEGT. DNA of the CDR3: TGTGCCAGCAGTGAATTCGACGAGACTGAAGCTTTCCTT. This encodes CASSEFDETEAFL.

In this sample, this clone turned up once. This chain links TRBV27 with TRBJ2-1; D uncertain. The CDR3 has 15 amino acids. Per the germline V gene, CDR1 is MNHEY and CDR2 is SMNVEV (reference sequence). Trimming removed 5 bases from V and 3 bases from J, with 14 bases in between. In DNA, the CDR3 is TGTGCCAGCAGTGGCGGCGCTCTCGGCTACAATGAGCAGTTCTTC. Translation gives CASSGGALGYNEQFF.

The chain couples TRBV7-2 to TRBJ2-2; tentative D call: TRBD1 (5 bases). The CDR3 length is 13 residues. Germline values: CDR1 SGHTA, CDR2 FQGNSA. V was trimmed by 5 bases and J by 6 bases, leaving 10 bases between them. CDR3 nucleotides: TGTGCCAGCAGCCTACAGGTTGCCGGGGAGCTGTTTTTT. Translated, it gives CASSLQVAGELFF.